These 19 T cell receptor beta chains came from one sample sequenced in a study of blood T cell repertoires in COVID-19. The data were produced by immunoSEQ multiplex PCR, yet TCRdb's version contains in-frame clones alone and is incomplete. The sample lists hundreds of thousands of clones; roughly 79% were seen once. Source material: peripheral blood. The receptors come from a woman older than 75 with acute or convalescent COVID-19.

This clone appeared a single time. The chain couples TRBV19 to TRBJ2-5; 11 bases align to TRBD2. Trimming at V came to 4 bases and at J to 4 bases, leaving 8 bases not matched to a gene. This CDR3 region has 16 residues. From germline, CDR1 is LNHDA and CDR2 SQIVND (reference sequence). Written as DNA, the CDR3 is TGTGCCAGTAGTAGCCAACTAGCGGGGGCGAGAGAGACCCAGTACTTC. It encodes CASSSQLAGARETQYF.

The genes are TRBV5-5 and TRBJ1-1; no reliable D call. CDR3 length equals 14 residues. Looked up from germline, CDR1 is SGHKS and CDR2 is YYEKEE (reference sequence). Trimming cost V 3 bases and J 1 base, with 10 bases left between them. This chain's CDR3 is CASSSPGRNTEAFF. CDR3 in DNA: TGTGCCAGCAGCTCGCCGGGGAGGAACACTGAAGCTTTCTTT.

CDR3 loop: CASSLGLAKNEQFF. The CDR3 coding sequence is TGCGCCAGCAGCTTAGGACTAGCGAAGAATGAGCAGTTCTTC. This chain uses TRBV5-1 with TRBJ2-1; 9 bases map to TRBD2. This CDR3 is 14 amino acids long. V lost 2 bases to trimming and J lost 7 bases; unmatched junction nucleotides: 4. Germline assignment: CDR1 SGHRS and CDR2 YFSETQ.

The rearrangement links TRBV15 to TRBJ1-4, with TRBD1 identical over 7 bases. The trim removed 1 base at V and 3 bases at J, leaving 14 bases unmatched. Germline assignment: CDR1 LNHNV and CDR2 YYDKDF (reference sequence). This CDR3 is built from 19 residues. The CDR3 loop is CATSRGAGGSSRANEKLFF. The CDR3 DNA is TGTGCCACCAGCAGAGGGGCAGGGGGAAGTAGCAGGGCTAATGAAAAACTGTTTTTT.

V and J are TRBV6-2 or TRBV6-3 and TRBJ2-6; D might be TRBD1 (6 bases). The germline V and J ends were trimmed by 3 bases and 0 bases, with 12 bases remaining between them. The germline gives CDR1 MNHEY, CDR2 SVGEGT. The CDR3 has 17 amino acids. CDR3 amino acids: CASSYGGLLSGANVLTF. CDR3 sequence (DNA): TGTGCCAGCAGTTATGGGGGCCTCCTCTCTGGGGCCAACGTCCTGACTTTC.

The chain is built from TRBV24-1 and TRBJ1-4; TRBD1 matches 7 bases. Germline CDR1 is KGHDR and CDR2 is SFDVKD. The CDR3 is 14 amino acids. Trimming cost V 5 bases and J 7 bases; bases outside gene matches: 6. CDR3 region: CATSGIRDSEKLFF. Here the CDR3 DNA reads TGTGCCACCAGTGGCATCCGGGACAGTGAAAAACTGTTTTTT.

The chain combines TRBV28 with TRBJ2-7; 10 bases align to TRBD2. CDR1 is MDHEN, CDR2 SYDVKM, per germline. J was trimmed by 3 bases and V by 2 bases; bases with no gene match: 7. The CDR3 is 16 residues long. The CDR3 here is CASSLVGTSVIYEQYF. As DNA, the CDR3 is TGTGCCAGCAGTTTAGTAGGGACTAGCGTGATCTACGAGCAGTACTTC.

This sequence joins TRBV2 and TRBJ2-1; 8 bases align to TRBD2. Germline trimming cut 10 bases from V and 3 bases from J; bases unmatched to any gene: 8. Germline V gene sequence: CDR1 SNHLY, CDR2 FYNNEI. The CDR3 is made up of 14 amino acids. The DNA for the CDR3 is TGTGCCAACAGGCCGGGACTAGGCTACAATGAGCAGTTCTTC. Residues: CANRPGLGYNEQFF.

The chain joins TRBV6-6 to TRBJ2-1; 7 nucleotides match TRBD1. CDR3 length: 18 residues. Germline loops: CDR1 MNHNY, CDR2 SVGAGI (reference sequence). The V and J ends lost 5 bases and 0 bases, in that order; junction bases with no gene match: 13. CDR3 residues: CASSPRPSQGSSYNEQFF. DNA of the CDR3: TGTGCCAGCAGTCCCCGCCCGTCACAGGGGAGCTCCTACAATGAGCAGTTCTTC.

The V gene is TRBV18, the J gene TRBJ1-1, with 10 bases matching TRBD1. Germline V CDR1 and CDR2: KGHSH, LQKENI. The V and J ends lost 3 bases and 1 base, in that order; junction bases with no gene match: 5. This CDR3 has 16 residues. For the CDR3, the DNA is TGTGCCAGCTCACCGACCCGACAGGGGGCGAACACTGAAGCTTTCTTT. This codes for CASSPTRQGANTEAFF. The complete variable domain, with remaining parts taken from reference TRBV18 and TRBJ1-1, reads NAGVMQNPRHLVRRRGQEARLRCSPMKGHSHVYWYRQLPEEGLKFMVYLQKENIIDESGMPKERFSAEFPKEGPSILRIQQVVRGDSAAYFCASSPTRQGANTEAFFGQGTRLTVV.

The J gene is TRBJ1-4, the V gene TRBV5-1; 11 bases fit TRBD1. Germline values: CDR1 SGHRS, CDR2 YFSETQ. V shed 4 bases, J shed 8 bases, and the junction held 10 bases outside the gene matches. The CDR3 length is 16 residues. CDR3 residues: CASSRRGTGGGEKLFF. CDR3 nucleotide sequence: TGCGCCAGCAGCCGTCGCGGGACAGGGGGAGGAGAAAAACTGTTTTTT.

This sequence joins TRBV11-2 and TRBJ2-2, with TRBD1 matching 12 bases. This CDR3 has 17 residues. Trimming removed 5 bases from V and 4 bases from J; junction bases left unmatched: 8. Germline V gene data show CDR1 as SGHAT and CDR2 as FQNNGV. The CDR3 reads CASSLSGQGAGTGELFF. CDR3 sequence (DNA): TGTGCCAGCAGCCTATCGGGACAGGGGGCGGGCACCGGGGAGCTGTTTTTT. Looking up the rest from reference TRBV11-2 and TRBJ2-2 gives the full variable domain: EAGVAQSPRYKIIEKRQSVAFWCNPISGHATLYWYQQILGQGPKLLIQFQNNGVVDDSQLPKDRFSAERLKGVDSTLKIQPAKLEDSAVYLCASSLSGQGAGTGELFFGEGSRLTVL.

The rearrangement joins TRBV27 to TRBJ1-2, with D possibly TRBD1 on 6 matching bases. The CDR3 spans 19 residues. CDR1 and CDR2 (germline): MNHEY, SMNVEV (reference sequence). V gave up 5 bases and J gave up 2 bases, with 27 bases separating them. The CDR3 coding sequence is TGTGCCAGCAGTGATCACAGGGCCAAGACGTCAGGAGTAAACTATGGCTACACCTTC. Its translation is CASSDHRAKTSGVNYGYTF.

The V and J genes are TRBV28 and TRBJ1-5; D is uncertain. The V end lost 2 bases, the J end lost 12 bases, and 14 bases lay between the germline ends. Germline loops: CDR1 MDHEN, CDR2 SYDVKM. The CDR3 is 13 residues long. The CDR3 bases are TGTGCCAGCAGTTTAAGGAACATAGAGGGCCAGCATTTT. It codes for CASSLRNIEGQHF. The complete variable domain, with remaining parts taken from reference TRBV28 and TRBJ1-5, reads DVKVTQSSRYLVKRTGEKVFLECVQDMDHENMFWYRQDPGLGLRLIYFSYDVKMKEKGDIPEGYSVSREKKERFSLILESASTNQTSMYLCASSLRNIEGQHFGDGTRLSIL.

The chain carries TRBV5-4 and TRBJ2-1; tentative D call: TRBD1 (6 bases). The CDR3 runs to 16 residues. The V gene lost 4 bases and the J gene lost 0 bases, with 14 bases spanning the gap. Germline CDR1 and CDR2: SGHNT and YYREEE (reference sequence). The CDR3 nucleotides are TGTGCCAGCAGCACTGGGGGCAGAAGCTCCTACAATGAGCAGTTCTTC. Amino acid sequence: CASSTGGRSSYNEQFF.

The chain recombines TRBV5-6 with TRBJ2-1, with 8 bases matching TRBD2. The ends lost 1 base at V and 16 bases at J; junction bases unmatched: 10. CDR1 SGHDT and CDR2 YYEEEE come from the germline V gene. The CDR3 has 13 residues. CDR3 residues: CASSLKAGTSNFF. Here the CDR3 DNA reads TGTGCCAGCAGCTTGAAAGCCGGGACTAGTAACTTCTTC.

The chain links TRBV6-2 or TRBV6-3 to TRBJ2-1; 15 bases fit TRBD2. This CDR3 has 19 amino acids. Germline CDR1 reads MNHEY; CDR2 reads SVGEGT. After removal of 6 bases from V and 6 bases from J, the junction contained 15 bases not matched to a gene. The CDR3 region is CASSPPGLAGGRGGNEQFF. CDR3 nucleotides: TGTGCCAGCAGCCCCCCCGGACTAGCGGGAGGGCGAGGGGGCAATGAGCAGTTCTTC.

The rearrangement joins TRBV5-6 to TRBJ2-2; 8 nucleotides align to TRBD1. This CDR3 is 16 amino acids long. J was trimmed by 3 bases and V by 2 bases; bases with no gene match: 6. Germline CDR1 and CDR2: SGHDT and YYEEEE. The CDR3 sequence: CASSLTRGRDTGELFF. Here the CDR3 DNA reads TGTGCCAGCAGCTTAACCAGGGGGCGGGACACCGGGGAGCTGTTTTTT.

J is TRBJ2-5 and V is TRBV6-6; 10 positions match TRBD2. The CDR3 consists of 16 residues. Losses at the gene ends were 5 bases for V and 7 bases for J; bases not matched to a gene: 13. Germline V lookup: CDR1 MNHNY, CDR2 SVGAGI (reference sequence). The CDR3 DNA reads TGTGCCAGCAGTCCTCAACAGCGGGGGGGAGCGGTGACCCAGTACTTC. Translated: CASSPQQRGGAVTQYF.